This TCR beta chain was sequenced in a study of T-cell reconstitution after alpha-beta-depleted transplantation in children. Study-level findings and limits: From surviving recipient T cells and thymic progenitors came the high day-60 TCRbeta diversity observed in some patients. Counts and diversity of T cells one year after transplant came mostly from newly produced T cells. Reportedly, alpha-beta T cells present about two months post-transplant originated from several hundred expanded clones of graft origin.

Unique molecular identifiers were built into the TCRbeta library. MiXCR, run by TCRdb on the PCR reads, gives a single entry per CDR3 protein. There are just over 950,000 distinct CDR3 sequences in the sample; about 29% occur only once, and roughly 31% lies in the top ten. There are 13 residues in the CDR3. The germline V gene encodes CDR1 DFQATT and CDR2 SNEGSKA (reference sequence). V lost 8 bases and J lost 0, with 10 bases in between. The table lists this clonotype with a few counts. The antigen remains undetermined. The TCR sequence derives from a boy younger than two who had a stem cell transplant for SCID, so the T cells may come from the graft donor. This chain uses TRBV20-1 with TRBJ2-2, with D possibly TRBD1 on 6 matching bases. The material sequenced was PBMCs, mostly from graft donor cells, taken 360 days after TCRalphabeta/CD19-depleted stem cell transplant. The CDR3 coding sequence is TGCAGTAAACAGGGTTCGAACACCGGGGAGCTGTTTTTT. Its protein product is CSKQGSNTGELFF.